These 2 T cell receptor beta chains were all obtained from the same sample, sequenced in a study of blood T cell repertoires in COVID-19. The method was immunoSEQ multiplex PCR; TCRdb's version includes in-frame clones alone and lacks a portion of them. Here the sample spans 260,000 or so clones, about 85% being singletons. The sample was PBMCs or T cells enriched from blood (not recorded which). The receptor set was obtained from a woman in her forties or fifties who had recovered from COVID-19.

The CDR3 loop reads CASSMRVGISPLHF. For the CDR3, the DNA is TGTGCCAGCAGTATGAGGGTGGGTATTTCACCCCTCCACTTT. The V and J genes are TRBV27 and TRBJ1-6, with unresolved D. The CDR3 extends over 14 amino acids. In germline, CDR1 is MNHEY, CDR2 SMNVEV (reference sequence). V gave up 5 bases and J gave up 9 bases, with 14 bases separating them.

This clone was recorded once. The CDR3 region has the DNA TGTGCCAGCAGCTTCAACAGAGAGACCCAGTACTTC. Protein product: CASSFNRETQYF. The V and J genes are TRBV7-8 and TRBJ2-5, with D unclear. The CDR3 runs to 12 residues. Trimming removed 3 bases from V and 4 bases from J, with 6 bases in between. The germline gives CDR1 SGHVS, CDR2 FQNEAQ.